These 17 T cell receptor beta chains came from one sample sequenced in a study of identical twins. MiXCR, applied by TCRdb to the 5' RACE reads, yields one record per CDR3 protein. The table lists some 570,000 distinct CDR3 sequences, around 24% of them singletons. The data also belong to a second study, concerning yellow fever vaccine responses in identical twins.

Source material: CD4+ T cells sorted from blood. These TCRs come from a woman aged 18-29 years in good health.

This clonotype appeared a few times. This sequence joins TRBV3-1 and TRBJ2-2; D unclear. This CDR3 region has 13 residues. Germline V lookup: CDR1 LGHDT, CDR2 YNNKEL (reference sequence). Trimming stripped 6 bases from V and 5 bases from J, with 10 bases between. As DNA, the CDR3 is TGTGCCAGCAGTCAGACTGGGACCGGGGAGCTGTTTTTT. The encoded protein is CASSQTGTGELFF.

The CDR3, as DNA: TGTGCCAGCTCGTCAGAGGACAGGGGACCAGATACGCAGTATTTT. Translated, it gives CASSSEDRGPDTQYF. V gene TRBV18 combines with J gene TRBJ2-3; 9 positions match TRBD1. The CDR3 has 15 residues. Germline V gene data show CDR1 as KGHSH and CDR2 as LQKENI. V was pared by 6 bases and J by 4 bases, with 8 bases of the junction left unmatched.

There are a few counts of this clonotype. The V and J genes are TRBV6-1 and TRBJ2-2; 10 nucleotides align to TRBD2. V dropped 5 bases and J dropped 0; count of bases not matched to a gene: 3. This CDR3 contains 16 residues. Germline V CDR1 and CDR2: MNHNS, SASEGT. The chain's CDR3 is CASSPGLASNTGELFF. DNA for the CDR3: TGTGCCAGCAGTCCGGGACTAGCGTCGAACACCGGGGAGCTGTTTTTT.

This clonotype showed up just a few times. The chain links TRBV2 to TRBJ2-3; TRBD2 aligns across 13 bases. With V trimmed by 7 bases and J by 0 bases, 7 bases remained unmatched. The germline CDR1 and CDR2 sequences are SNHLY and FYNNEI. The CDR3 is 17 amino acids. CDR3 in amino acids: CASKGTSGTPSTDTQYF. The CDR3 nucleotides read TGTGCCAGCAAAGGGACTAGCGGGACCCCTAGCACAGATACGCAGTATTTT.

The V gene is TRBV28, the J gene TRBJ1-1, with D perhaps matching TRBD1 (6 bases). This CDR3 has 15 residues. Looked up from germline, CDR1 is MDHEN and CDR2 is SYDVKM. V lost 7 bases, J lost 1 base, and 16 bases lay in between. This CDR3 is CASTPTGSPNTEAFF. CDR3 in DNA: TGTGCCAGCACCCCTACAGGGAGCCCGAACACTGAAGCTTTCTTT.

The V call is TRBV29-1, the J call TRBJ2-2, with D tentatively TRBD1 (5 bases). CDR3 length: 17 residues. CDR1 and CDR2 (germline): SQVTM, ANQGSEA. V lost 2 bases, J lost 1 base, and 17 bases lay in between. This chain's CDR3 is CSVEKPGQGRNTGELFF. DNA of the CDR3: TGCAGCGTTGAAAAGCCCGGGCAGGGAAGGAACACCGGGGAGCTGTTTTTT.

The chain uses TRBV27 and TRBJ1-6; D gene uncertain. V shed 8 bases and J shed 9 bases, with 11 bases lying between them. The germline gives CDR1 MNHEY, CDR2 SMNVEV (reference sequence). The CDR3 is made up of 12 amino acids. The CDR3 spells CASRLSGSPLHF. The CDR3 DNA is TGTGCCAGCCGTCTATCAGGTTCACCCCTCCACTTT.

This clonotype appeared many times. This chain connects TRBV12-3 or TRBV12-4 to TRBJ2-7, with 13 nucleotides matching TRBD2. V shed 1 base and J 2 bases; nucleotides not matched to a gene: 11. The CDR3 contains 19 residues. The CDR3 DNA is TGTGCCAGCAGTTTAGGGGGGGGACTAGCGGGACCCACTACCTACGAGCAGTACTTC. Translation: CASSLGGGLAGPTTYEQYF.

This clonotype turned up a few times. The chain uses TRBV20-1 and TRBJ1-2, with D uncertain. Germline V gene lookup returns CDR1 DFQATT and CDR2 SNEGSKA (reference sequence). The CDR3 is 12 residues long. Deletions cut 6 bases from V and 1 base from J, with 9 bases between. CDR3 nucleotides: TGCAGTGCAGGAGAGTTTAACTATGGCTACACCTTC. Protein product: CSAGEFNYGYTF.

This clonotype showed up just a few times. The V and J genes are TRBV12-3 or TRBV12-4 and TRBJ2-1; TRBD2 aligns across 10 bases. The CDR3 has 15 residues. V gave up 6 bases and J gave up 5 bases; unmatched junction bases: 7. The CDR3 spells CASSELAGRDNEQFF. In DNA form, the CDR3 reads TGTGCCAGCAGCGAACTAGCGGGAAGAGACAATGAGCAGTTCTTC.

V gene TRBV6-5 combines with J gene TRBJ2-1; TRBD2 might be the D (7 bases). There are 18 residues in the CDR3. V lost 4 bases and J lost 3, with 22 bases in between. Germline V gives CDR1 MNHEY, CDR2 SVGAGI. The CDR3 loop is CASSSGASGKNRYNEQFF. The DNA of the CDR3 is TGTGCCAGCAGTTCGGGGGCTAGCGGAAAGAATCGCTACAATGAGCAGTTCTTC.

This clonotype was counted only a few times. The chain carries TRBV14 and TRBJ2-3; D perhaps matches TRBD1 (5 bases). The CDR3 runs 16 residues. V lost 0 bases to trimming and J lost 4 bases, with 14 bases between them. The germline V gene has CDR1 SGHDN and CDR2 FVKESK. The CDR3 coding sequence is TGTGCCAGCAGCCAAGATAGGCTAGGGGTCTCAGATACGCAGTATTTT. Translated, it gives CASSQDRLGVSDTQYF.

The chain links TRBV20-1 to TRBJ2-2, with a tentative D call TRBD1 (5 bases). CDR1 is DFQATT, CDR2 SNEGSKA, per germline (reference sequence). V lost 1 base and J 7 bases, leaving 10 bases between the germline ends. The CDR3 runs to 13 residues. CDR3 region: CSARGQGHGELFF. In DNA form, the CDR3 reads TGCAGTGCTAGAGGCCAGGGTCACGGGGAGCTGTTTTTT.

The chain uses TRBV11-2 and TRBJ1-6, with unresolved D. The CDR3 has 13 residues. CDR1 and CDR2 from the germline V gene are SGHAT and FQNNGV. The V gene lost 5 bases and the J gene lost 17 bases, with 19 bases spanning the gap. CDR3 in amino acids: CASSLFSESGVHF. CDR3 DNA: TGTGCCAGCAGCCTCTTTAGCGAGTCCGGAGTCCACTTT.

This clonotype occurred many times. The chain links TRBV12-3 or TRBV12-4 to TRBJ2-2, with a possible D match to TRBD2 (6 bases). Trimming removed 5 bases at V and 2 bases at J, with 12 bases between. The CDR3 runs to 15 residues. The CDR3 DNA follows: TGTGCCAGCAGTCGAAACGGACTAAACACCGGGGAGCTGTTTTTT. Protein sequence: CASSRNGLNTGELFF.

V usage is TRBV4-2 and J usage is TRBJ2-2, with 15 nucleotides matching TRBD2. Per germline, CDR1 LGHNA and CDR2 YNFKEQ. Losses at the gene ends were 6 bases for V and 1 base for J; bases not matched to a gene: 9. This CDR3 has 19 residues. The CDR3 DNA reads as TGTGCCAGCAGTCAGCGGACTAGCGGGGGGGCCGTGAACACCGGGGAGCTGTTTTTT. It is translated as CASSQRTSGGAVNTGELFF.

This clonotype appeared once. V usage is TRBV18 and J usage is TRBJ2-7; 8 bases line up with TRBD2. This CDR3 has 12 amino acids. The germline CDR1 and CDR2 sequences are KGHSH and LQKENI. After removal of 3 bases from V and 5 bases from J, the junction contained 0 bases not matched to a gene. The CDR3 bases are TGTGCCAGCTCACCCGGGGGGGACGAGCAGTACTTC. Translated: CASSPGGDEQYF.